This TCR beta chain was identified in a study of T cell responses to AZD1222 COVID-19 vaccine. Study-wide results and limits: Only a handful of AZD1222 recipients, six or seven in all, had baseline seropositivity. Following two doses of AZD1222, Spike-specific TCR breadth and depth rose. Only after the peak T cell response were repertoires sampled. Spike-wide coverage was observed for vaccine-associated CD4 TCRs, with dominant responses at 160-218 and 743-854.

V lost 5 bases and J 5 bases, leaving 7 bases between the germline ends. The CDR3 length is 11 residues. Germline CDR1 is SGHKS and CDR2 is YYEKEE (reference sequence). Some clones are missing from TCRdb's copy, which holds only in-frame ones; the method was immunoSEQ multiplex PCR. The sample lists around 120,000 clones; over 85% were seen once. For this clone: Antigen unknown.

The sample in question was peripheral blood, obtained on day 0 of AZD1222 vaccination. The sequence was collected from an adult in good health. This chain uses TRBV5-5 with TRBJ2-5, with D perhaps assigned TRBD1 or TRBD2 (6 bases each). CDR3 sequence: CASRGGETQYF. CDR3 sequence (DNA): TGTGCCAGCAGAGGGGGGGAGACCCAGTACTTC.